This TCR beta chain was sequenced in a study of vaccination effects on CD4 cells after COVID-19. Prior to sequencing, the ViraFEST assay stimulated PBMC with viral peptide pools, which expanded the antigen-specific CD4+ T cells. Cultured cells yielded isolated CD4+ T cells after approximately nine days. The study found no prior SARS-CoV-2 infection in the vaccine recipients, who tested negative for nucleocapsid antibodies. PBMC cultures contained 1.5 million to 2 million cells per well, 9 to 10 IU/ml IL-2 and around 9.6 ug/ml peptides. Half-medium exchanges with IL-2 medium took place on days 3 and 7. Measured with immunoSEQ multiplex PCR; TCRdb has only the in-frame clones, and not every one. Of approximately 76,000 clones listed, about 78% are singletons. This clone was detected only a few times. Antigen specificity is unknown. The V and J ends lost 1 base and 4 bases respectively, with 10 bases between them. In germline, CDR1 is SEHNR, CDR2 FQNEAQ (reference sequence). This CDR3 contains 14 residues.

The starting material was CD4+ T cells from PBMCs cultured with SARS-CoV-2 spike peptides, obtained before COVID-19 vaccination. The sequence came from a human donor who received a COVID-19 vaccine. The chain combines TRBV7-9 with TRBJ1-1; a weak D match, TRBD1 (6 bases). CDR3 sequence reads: CASSLGVGATEAFF. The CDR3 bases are TGTGCCAGCAGCTTAGGGGTGGGGGCCACTGAAGCTTTCTTT.